Listed here are 5 T cell receptor beta chains from one sample, sequenced in a study of PD-1 blockade in classical Hodgkin lymphoma. Profiling relied on immunoSEQ multiplex PCR, and the TCRdb table lists in-frame clones only, not all of them. The sample carries around 19,000 clones, 80% recorded once. Time point of the sample: cycle 4 day 1 (C4D1), after more than five weeks of nivolumab. Each of the patients experienced relapse following autologous stem cell transplantation, and their brentuximab vedotin exposure differed. The material was peripheral blood mononuclear cells (PBMCs), obtained before the fourth cycle of nivolumab. These receptors came from a human donor with classical Hodgkin lymphoma.

This sequence joins TRBV27 and TRBJ1-5; TRBD1 matches at 12 bases. J gave up 5 bases and V 5 bases, and 7 bases lay outside the gene matches. The CDR3 consists of 16 residues. Germline values: CDR1 MNHEY, CDR2 SMNVEV (reference sequence). The chain's CDR3 is CASSDRDRGLHQPQHF. The CDR3 DNA reads TGTGCCAGCAGTGACCGGGACAGGGGGCTCCATCAGCCCCAGCATTTT.

V gene TRBV7-9 combines with J gene TRBJ1-1, with D possibly TRBD1 on 5 matching bases. The CDR3 contains 13 residues. V was pared by 8 bases and J by 5 bases, with 15 bases between. CDR1 SEHNR and CDR2 FQNEAQ come from the germline V gene (reference sequence). CDR3: CASRWGGRTEAFF. As DNA, the CDR3 is TGTGCCAGCCGCTGGGGGGGAAGGACTGAAGCTTTCTTT.

Notes on this clone: Within the sample, other DNA sequences also encode this same CDR3. J is TRBJ2-5 and V is TRBV27, with D hard to call. Trimming removed 8 bases from V and 3 bases from J, with 7 bases in between. Germline CDR1 reads MNHEY; CDR2 reads SMNVEV (reference sequence). This CDR3 has 11 residues. This CDR3 is CASGRKETQYF. DNA for the CDR3: TGTGCCAGCGGACGAAAAGAGACCCAGTACTTC.

This clone occurred a few times. This chain links TRBV4-1 with TRBJ1-5; 9 bases fit TRBD1. Trimming took 4 bases from V and 1 from J; bases not matched to a gene: 5. The CDR3 runs to 16 residues. Germline CDR1 reads MGHRA; CDR2 reads YSYEKL. Here the CDR3 DNA reads TGCGCCAGCAGCCCCGGACAGGGGAGGAGCAATCAGCCCCAGCATTTT. Its translation is CASSPGQGRSNQPQHF.

In this sample, this clone turned up a few times. J is TRBJ2-5 and V is TRBV4-1, with TRBD2 matching over 11 bases. Germline CDR1 reads MGHRA; CDR2 reads YSYEKL. CDR3 length equals 16 residues. The V gene end was trimmed by 4 bases and the J gene end by 5 bases; junction bases not matched to a gene: 9. The CDR3: CASSLLAGGLSETQYF. The CDR3 DNA is TGCGCCAGCAGCCTCTTAGCGGGGGGGCTGTCGGAGACCCAGTACTTC.